The clone carrying this T cell receptor beta chain has ten or more counts. What it recognizes is unknown. This record comes from a study of T-cell reconstitution after alpha-beta-depleted transplantation in children. Findings and limits, study-wide: A year had passed since transplant, and T-cell counts and diversity by then came mostly from newly produced T cells. TCRbeta diversity was high at day 60 in some patients (a result of surviving recipient T cells and thymic progenitors).

The TCRbeta library incorporated unique molecular identifiers. TCRdb used MiXCR to reprocess the PCR reads, holding one entry per CDR3 protein. The table lists 200,000 to 300,000 distinct CDR3 sequences, 8.2% of them singletons. The V gene's germline CDR1 is SGHRS and CDR2 YFSETQ. V lost 2 bases, J lost 8 bases, and 14 bases lay in between. The CDR3 covers 14 residues. The source of this sequence is a male patient aged 10 to 17 who had a stem cell transplant for acute lymphoblastic leukemia, so the T cells may come from the graft donor. The rearrangement joins TRBV5-1 to TRBJ2-1; possible D gene TRBD2, 6 bases. Sequenced material: PBMCs, mostly from graft donor cells, taken 180 days after TCRalphabeta/CD19-depleted stem cell transplant. This chain's CDR3 is CASSFGGRTDEQFF. In DNA form, the CDR3 reads TGCGCCAGCAGCTTCGGGGGTCGAACGGATGAGCAGTTCTTC.